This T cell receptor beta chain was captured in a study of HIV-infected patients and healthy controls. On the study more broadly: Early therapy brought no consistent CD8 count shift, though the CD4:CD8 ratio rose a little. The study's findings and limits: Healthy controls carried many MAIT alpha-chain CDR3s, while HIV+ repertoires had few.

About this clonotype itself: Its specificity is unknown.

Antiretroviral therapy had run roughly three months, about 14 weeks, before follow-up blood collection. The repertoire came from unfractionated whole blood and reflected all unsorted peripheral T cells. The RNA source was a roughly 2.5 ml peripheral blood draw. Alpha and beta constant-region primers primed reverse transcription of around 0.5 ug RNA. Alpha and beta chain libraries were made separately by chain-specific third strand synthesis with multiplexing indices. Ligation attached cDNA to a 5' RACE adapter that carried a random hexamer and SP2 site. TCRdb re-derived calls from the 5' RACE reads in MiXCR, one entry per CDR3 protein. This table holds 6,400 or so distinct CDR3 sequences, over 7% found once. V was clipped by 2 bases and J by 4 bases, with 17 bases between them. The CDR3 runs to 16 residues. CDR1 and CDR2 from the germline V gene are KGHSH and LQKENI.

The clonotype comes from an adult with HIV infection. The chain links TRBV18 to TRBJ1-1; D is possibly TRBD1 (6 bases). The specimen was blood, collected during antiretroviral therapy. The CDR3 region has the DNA TGTGCCAGCTCACCAACCCGGGGACACATTCTCACTGAAGCTTTCTTT. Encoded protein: CASSPTRGHILTEAFF.